This TCR beta chain was retrieved from a study of graft-versus-host responses after intestinal transplantation. About the research overall: Induction using anti-thymocyte globulin, followed by tacrolimus and steroids for roughly 3 years, was given to all recipients. The study, taken as a whole, reports: Recipient marrow contained GvH clones, some of which appeared first in ileum or blood.

There are 17 residues in the CDR3. V was clipped by 5 bases and J by 4 bases; unmatched bases: 10. Germline V gene data show CDR1 as SGHTA and CDR2 as FQGTGA. Note on this clone: What it recognizes is unknown.

Sequenced by immunoSEQ multiplex PCR; TCRdb stores in-frame clones only, minus some. Among tens of thousands of clones, approximately 91% were seen once, and the ten largest hold more than 2%. The starting material was unstimulated CD4+ T cells sorted from spleen or lymph node cells, obtained before transplant. J is TRBJ2-1 and V is TRBV7-3, with 11 bases fitting TRBD2. This TCR came from a human donor who was the organ donor for an intestinal transplant. The CDR3 is CASSAVAGGPGYNEQFF. CDR3 DNA: TGTGCCAGCAGCGCCGTAGCGGGAGGGCCCGGGTACAATGAGCAGTTCTTC.